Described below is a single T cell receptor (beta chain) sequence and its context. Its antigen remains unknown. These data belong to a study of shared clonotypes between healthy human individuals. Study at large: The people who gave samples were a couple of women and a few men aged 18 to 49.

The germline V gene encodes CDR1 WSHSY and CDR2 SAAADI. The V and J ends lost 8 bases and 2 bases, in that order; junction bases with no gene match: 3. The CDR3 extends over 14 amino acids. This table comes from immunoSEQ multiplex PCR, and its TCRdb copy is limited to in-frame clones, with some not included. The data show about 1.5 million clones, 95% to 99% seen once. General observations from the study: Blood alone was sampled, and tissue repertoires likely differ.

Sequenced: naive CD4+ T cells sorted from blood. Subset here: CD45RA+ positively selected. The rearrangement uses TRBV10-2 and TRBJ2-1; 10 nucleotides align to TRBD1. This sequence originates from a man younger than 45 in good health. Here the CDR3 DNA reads TGCGCCAGCTCTGGACAGGGGGCCTACAATGAGCAGTTCTTC. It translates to CASSGQGAYNEQFF.